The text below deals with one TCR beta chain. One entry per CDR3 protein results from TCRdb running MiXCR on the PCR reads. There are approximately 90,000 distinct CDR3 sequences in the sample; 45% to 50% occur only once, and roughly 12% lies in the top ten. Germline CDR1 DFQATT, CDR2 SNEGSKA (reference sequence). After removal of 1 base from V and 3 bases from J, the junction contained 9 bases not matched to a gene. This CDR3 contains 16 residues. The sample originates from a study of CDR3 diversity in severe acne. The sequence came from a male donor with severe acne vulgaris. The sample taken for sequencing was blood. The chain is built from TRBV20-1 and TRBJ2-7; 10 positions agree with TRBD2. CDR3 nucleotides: TGCAGTGCTAGAGGTGCTAGCGGGAGAGAAGGCTACGAGCAGTACTTC. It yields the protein CSARGASGREGYEQYF.